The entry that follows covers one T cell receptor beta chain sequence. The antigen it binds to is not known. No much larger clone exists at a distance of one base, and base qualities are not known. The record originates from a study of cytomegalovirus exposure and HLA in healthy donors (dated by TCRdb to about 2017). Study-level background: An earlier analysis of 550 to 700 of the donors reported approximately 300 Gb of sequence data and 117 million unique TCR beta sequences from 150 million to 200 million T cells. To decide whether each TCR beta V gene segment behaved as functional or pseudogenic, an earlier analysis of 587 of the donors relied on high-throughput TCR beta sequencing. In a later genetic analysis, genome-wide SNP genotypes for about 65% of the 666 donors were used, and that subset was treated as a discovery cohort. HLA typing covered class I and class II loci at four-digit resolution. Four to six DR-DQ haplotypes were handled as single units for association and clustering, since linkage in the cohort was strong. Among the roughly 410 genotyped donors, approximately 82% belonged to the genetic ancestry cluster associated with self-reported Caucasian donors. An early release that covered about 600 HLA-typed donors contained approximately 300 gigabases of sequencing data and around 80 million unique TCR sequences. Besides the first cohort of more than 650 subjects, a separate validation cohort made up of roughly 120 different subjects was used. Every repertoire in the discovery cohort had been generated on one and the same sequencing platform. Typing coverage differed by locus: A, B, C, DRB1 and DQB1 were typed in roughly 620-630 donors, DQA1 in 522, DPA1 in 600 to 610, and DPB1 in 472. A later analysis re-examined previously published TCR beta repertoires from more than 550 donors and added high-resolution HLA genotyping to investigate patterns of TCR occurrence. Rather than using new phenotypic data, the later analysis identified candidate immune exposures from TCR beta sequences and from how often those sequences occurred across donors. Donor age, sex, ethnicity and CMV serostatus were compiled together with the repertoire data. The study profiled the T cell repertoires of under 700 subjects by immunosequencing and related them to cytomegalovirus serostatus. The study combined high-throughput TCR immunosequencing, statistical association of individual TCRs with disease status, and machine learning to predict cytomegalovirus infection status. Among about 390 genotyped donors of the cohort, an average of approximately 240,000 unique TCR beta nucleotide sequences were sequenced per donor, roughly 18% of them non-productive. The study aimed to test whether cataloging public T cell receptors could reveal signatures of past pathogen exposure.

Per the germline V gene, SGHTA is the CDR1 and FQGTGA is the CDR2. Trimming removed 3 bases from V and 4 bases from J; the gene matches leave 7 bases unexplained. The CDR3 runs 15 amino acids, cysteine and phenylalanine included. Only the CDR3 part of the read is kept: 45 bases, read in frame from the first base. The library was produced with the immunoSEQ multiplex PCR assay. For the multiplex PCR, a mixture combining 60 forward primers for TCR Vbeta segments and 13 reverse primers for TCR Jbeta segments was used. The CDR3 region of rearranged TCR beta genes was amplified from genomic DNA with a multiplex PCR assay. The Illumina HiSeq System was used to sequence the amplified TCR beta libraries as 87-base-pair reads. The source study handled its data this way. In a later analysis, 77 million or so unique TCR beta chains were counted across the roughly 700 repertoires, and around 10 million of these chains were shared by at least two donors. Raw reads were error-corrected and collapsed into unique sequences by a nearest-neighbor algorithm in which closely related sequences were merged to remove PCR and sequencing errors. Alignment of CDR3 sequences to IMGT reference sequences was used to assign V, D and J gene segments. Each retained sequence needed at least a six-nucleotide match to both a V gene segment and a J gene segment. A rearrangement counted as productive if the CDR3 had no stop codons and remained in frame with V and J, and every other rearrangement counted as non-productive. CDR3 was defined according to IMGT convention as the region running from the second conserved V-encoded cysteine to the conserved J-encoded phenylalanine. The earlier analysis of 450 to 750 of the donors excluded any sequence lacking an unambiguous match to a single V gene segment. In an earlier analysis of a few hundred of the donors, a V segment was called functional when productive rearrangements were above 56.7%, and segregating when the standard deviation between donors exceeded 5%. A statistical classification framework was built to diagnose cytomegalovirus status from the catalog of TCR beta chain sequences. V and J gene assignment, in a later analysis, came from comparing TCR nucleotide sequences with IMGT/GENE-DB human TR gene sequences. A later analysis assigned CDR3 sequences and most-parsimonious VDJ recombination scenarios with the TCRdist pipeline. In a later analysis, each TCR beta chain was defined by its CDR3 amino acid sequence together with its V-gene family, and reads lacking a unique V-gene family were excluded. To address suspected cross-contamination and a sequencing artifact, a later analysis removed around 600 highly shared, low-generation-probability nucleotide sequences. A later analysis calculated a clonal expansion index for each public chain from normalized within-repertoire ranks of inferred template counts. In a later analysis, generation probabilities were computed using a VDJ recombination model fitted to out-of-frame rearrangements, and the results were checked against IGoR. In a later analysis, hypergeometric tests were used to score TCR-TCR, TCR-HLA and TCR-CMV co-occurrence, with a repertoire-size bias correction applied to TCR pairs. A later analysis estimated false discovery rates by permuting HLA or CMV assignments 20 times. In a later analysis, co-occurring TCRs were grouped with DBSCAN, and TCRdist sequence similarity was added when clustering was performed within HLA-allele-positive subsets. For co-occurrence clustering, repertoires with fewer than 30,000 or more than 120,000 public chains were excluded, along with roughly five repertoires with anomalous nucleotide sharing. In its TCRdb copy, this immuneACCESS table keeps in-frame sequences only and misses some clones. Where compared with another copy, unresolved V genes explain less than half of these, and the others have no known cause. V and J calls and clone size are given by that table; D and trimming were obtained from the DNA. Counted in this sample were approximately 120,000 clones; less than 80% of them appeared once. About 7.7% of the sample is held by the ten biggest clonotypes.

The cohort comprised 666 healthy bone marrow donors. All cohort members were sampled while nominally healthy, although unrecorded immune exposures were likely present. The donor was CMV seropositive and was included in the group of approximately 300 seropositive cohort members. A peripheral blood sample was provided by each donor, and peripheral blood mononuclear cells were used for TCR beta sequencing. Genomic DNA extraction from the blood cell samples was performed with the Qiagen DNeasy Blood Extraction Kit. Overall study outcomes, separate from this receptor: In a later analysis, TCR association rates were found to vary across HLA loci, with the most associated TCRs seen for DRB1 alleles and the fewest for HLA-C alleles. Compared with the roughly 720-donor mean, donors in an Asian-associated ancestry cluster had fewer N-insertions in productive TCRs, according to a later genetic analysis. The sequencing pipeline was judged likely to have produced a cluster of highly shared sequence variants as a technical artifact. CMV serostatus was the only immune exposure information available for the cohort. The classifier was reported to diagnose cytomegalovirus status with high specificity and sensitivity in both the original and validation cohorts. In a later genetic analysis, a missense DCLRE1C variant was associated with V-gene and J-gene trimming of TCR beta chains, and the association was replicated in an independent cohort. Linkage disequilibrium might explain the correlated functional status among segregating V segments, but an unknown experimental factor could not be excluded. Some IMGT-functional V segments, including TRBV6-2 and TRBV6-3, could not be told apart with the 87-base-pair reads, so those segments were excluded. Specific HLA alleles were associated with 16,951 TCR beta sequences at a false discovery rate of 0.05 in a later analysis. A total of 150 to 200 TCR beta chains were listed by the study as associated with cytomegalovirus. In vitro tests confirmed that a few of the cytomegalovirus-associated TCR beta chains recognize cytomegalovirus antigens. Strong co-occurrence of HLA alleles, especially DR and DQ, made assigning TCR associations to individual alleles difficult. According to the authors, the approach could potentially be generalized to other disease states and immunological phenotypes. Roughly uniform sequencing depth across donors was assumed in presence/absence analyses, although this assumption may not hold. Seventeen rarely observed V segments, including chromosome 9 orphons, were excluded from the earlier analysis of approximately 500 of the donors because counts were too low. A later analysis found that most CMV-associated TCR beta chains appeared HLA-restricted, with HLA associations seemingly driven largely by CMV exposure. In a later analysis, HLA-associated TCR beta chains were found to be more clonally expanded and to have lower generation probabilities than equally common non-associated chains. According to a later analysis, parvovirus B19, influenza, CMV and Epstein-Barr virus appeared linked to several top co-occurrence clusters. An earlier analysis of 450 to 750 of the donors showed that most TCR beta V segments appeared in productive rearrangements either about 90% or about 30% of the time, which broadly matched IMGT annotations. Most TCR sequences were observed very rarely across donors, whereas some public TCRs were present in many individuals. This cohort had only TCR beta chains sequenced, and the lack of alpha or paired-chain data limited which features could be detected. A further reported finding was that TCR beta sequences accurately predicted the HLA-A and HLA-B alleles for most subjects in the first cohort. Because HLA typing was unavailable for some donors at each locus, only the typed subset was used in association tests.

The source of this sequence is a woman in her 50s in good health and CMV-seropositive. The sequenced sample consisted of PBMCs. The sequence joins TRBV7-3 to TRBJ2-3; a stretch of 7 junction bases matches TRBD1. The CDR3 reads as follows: CASSFGDSSPDTQYF. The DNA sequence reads TGTGCCAGCAGCTTTGGGGACAGCTCCCCAGATACGCAGTATTTT.